This paragraph covers one T cell receptor beta chain sequence. In the original processing: Amplifying reference gene primers gave estimates of nucleated cell counts. TCRdb's table, derived via immunoSEQ multiplex PCR, lists solely in-frame clones and lacks some. That table furnishes V, J and clone size, whereas the DNA furnished D and trimming. The table has about half a million clones, 75% to 90% seen once. This sample is drawn from a study of blood T cell repertoires in COVID-19. Study details: Collection of acute and convalescent COVID-19 samples took place in the United States, Italy and Spain. T cells, B-cell-depleted T cells, or PBMCs provided the cDNA or gDNA that served as material.

The length of the CDR3 is 14 residues. CDR1 and CDR2 (germline): SQVTM, ANQGSEA. V lost 4 bases and J lost 9; bases outside the gene matches: 11. Sequencing used peripheral blood. This TCR was recovered from a human donor in a cohort sampled during active COVID-19. The chain links TRBV29-1 to TRBJ2-1; TRBD1 aligns across 8 bases. CDR3 sequence: CSVGEGQGIGEQFF. The CDR3 nucleotides read TGCAGCGTTGGGGAAGGACAGGGAATCGGTGAGCAGTTCTTC.